This T cell receptor (beta chain) was sequenced in a study of shared clonotypes between healthy human individuals. Study at large: Each donor contributed plates that comprised three CD4 naive, three CD4 memory, two CD8 naive and one CD8 memory.

Positive CCR7 selection of CD45RO-negative cells yielded the naive CD8 cells, and terminally differentiated effector memory CD45RA+ cells were excluded. The CDR3 length is 16 residues. After removal of 1 base from V and 2 bases from J, the junction contained 5 bases not matched to a gene. In germline, CDR1 is MNHNS, CDR2 SASEGT. Here immunoSEQ multiplex PCR was the method, and the copy in TCRdb shows in-frame clones only, minus some. The sample consists of some 2 million clones, approximately 94% of them appearing once. The chain recombines TRBV6-1 with TRBJ2-7; 10 bases are a match to TRBD2. This sequence was found in a man aged 18 to 29 in good health. Specimen: naive CD8+ T cells sorted from blood. CDR3 protein: CASSEEGLAGAYEQYF. In DNA, the CDR3 is TGTGCCAGCAGTGAAGAGGGGCTAGCGGGGGCCTACGAGCAGTACTTC.